A selection of T cell receptor beta chains follows, all from one sample in a study of blood T cell repertoires in COVID-19. Measured with immunoSEQ multiplex PCR; TCRdb has only the in-frame clones, and not every one. The data hold around 100,000 clones, with about 88% observed a single time. The material sequenced was peripheral blood. These receptor sequences come from a man aged 25-40 years in a cohort sampled during active COVID-19. The CDR3 runs from the conserved cysteine through the conserved F or W. D genes are given only for firm matches. Clone size is shown for a subset of rows, as once, few, many or a class of expanded clone.

NA | TRBJ1-1 | TRBV5-5 | NA | TGTGCCAGCTCTTACGGGGTTGGGACTGAAGCTTTCTTT | CASSYGVGTEAFF
NA | TRBJ2-4 | TRBV7-2 | NA | TGTGCCAGCAGCTTAGAAGGGGCGGCCAAAAACATTCAGTACTTC | CASSLEGAAKNIQYF
NA | TRBJ2-3 | TRBV5-1 | TRBD1 | TGCGCCAGCAGCCCAGGGACAGGTACCGTTGTCACAGATACGCAGTATTTT | CASSPGTGTVVTDTQYF
NA | TRBJ1-2 | TRBV9 | NA | TGTGCCAGCAGCGTAGGGACAGAGGGTGGCTACACCTTC | CASSVGTEGGYTF
NA | TRBJ1-4 | TRBV7-6 | NA | TGTGCCAGCAGCCCTCCTTATGCGGGGGCTGGTGAAAAACTGTTTTTT | CASSPPYAGAGEKLFF
NA | TRBJ2-5 | TRBV30 | TRBD2 | TGTGCCTGGAGTCCGACCGGCACTAGCGGGGTTCAGGGTCGCGAGACCCAGTACTTC | CAWSPTGTSGVQGRETQYF
NA | TRBJ1-2 | TRBV18 | NA | TGTGCCAGCTCACCAAATCCCCAGGGAACGGATGGCTACACCTTC | CASSPNPQGTDGYTF
NA | TRBJ2-3 | TRBV5-6 | TRBD2 | TGTGCCAGCAGCTCCCTGAGAGCGGGGGGGCCACGGGCAGATACGCAGTATTTT | CASSSLRAGGPRADTQYF
NA | TRBJ1-2 | TRBV11-2 | TRBD1 | TGTGCCAGCAGCTCCGACCAAGGGACAGGGAGGAGGTATGGCTACACCTTC | CASSSDQGTGRRYGYTF
once | TRBJ2-7 | TRBV28 | TRBD1 | TGTGCCAGCAGTCCCGCCGGGACAGCATACGAGCAGTACTTC | CASSPAGTAYEQYF
NA | TRBJ1-6 | TRBV18 | TRBD1 | TGTGCCAGCTCACCAAGGCAGGGGGCTGGTAATTCACCCCTCCACTTT | CASSPRQGAGNSPLHF
NA | TRBJ1-2 | TRBV10-3 | NA | TGTGCCATCAGTGATGGCCCCTATGGCTACACCTTC | CAISDGPYGYTF
NA | TRBJ2-6 | TRBV5-1 | TRBD1 | TGCGCCAGCAGCTTTTGGACAGGGGGCGTCTCTGGGGCCAACGTCCTGACTTTC | CASSFWTGGVSGANVLTF
NA | TRBJ1-2 | TRBV9 | NA | TGTGCCAGCCAAGCGAGATCAGGGGCTGGCTACACCTTC | CASQARSGAGYTF
NA | TRBJ1-2 | TRBV7-2 | NA | TGTGCCAGCAGCTTAGATTCAGGGCCATCTAACTATGGCTACACCTTC | CASSLDSGPSNYGYTF
once | TRBJ1-3 | TRBV12-3/TRBV12-4 | NA | TGTGCCACCCAATTACAGGGTCGAAACACCATATATTTT | CATQLQGRNTIYF
NA | TRBJ2-6 | TRBV27 | TRBD1 | TGTGCCAGCAGTCACGAAGATCCGGGACAGGGGGCAGGTGGGGCCAACGTCCTGACTTTC | CASSHEDPGQGAGGANVLTF
NA | TRBJ1-2 | TRBV3-1/TRBV3-2 | NA | TGTGCCAGCAGCCAAGGGGGGGGCTTCTATGGCTACACCTTC | CASSQGGGFYGYTF
few | TRBJ1-5 | TRBV30 | TRBD1 | TGTGCCTGGAGTGCCCCGACAGGGATCCCTTCTTACAATCAGCCCCAGCATTTT | CAWSAPTGIPSYNQPQHF
NA | TRBJ2-1 | TRBV5-5 | TRBD2 | TGTGCCAGCAGCTTGGGTTTCAGCGGGGGGAACAATGAGCAGTTCTTC | CASSLGFSGGNNEQFF
once | TRBJ2-1 | TRBV3-1/TRBV3-2 | TRBD2 | TGTGCCAGCAGCCAAGAAACTAGCGGGCGCACCAATGAGCAGTTCTTC | CASSQETSGRTNEQFF
NA | TRBJ2-1 | TRBV5-4 | TRBD1 | TGTGCCAGCAGCTTGGGGGTGGGACAGGGCCACTACAATGAGCAGTTCTTC | CASSLGVGQGHYNEQFF
NA | TRBJ2-3 | TRBV29-1 | TRBD2 | TGCAGCGTCGACCACCCGGGGGGGACAGATACGCAGTATTTT | CSVDHPGGTDTQYF
NA | TRBJ1-1 | TRBV6-1 | TRBD1 | TGTGCCAGCAGTGCTGGACAGGGGGCCGTGAACACTGAAGCTTTCTTT | CASSAGQGAVNTEAFF
NA | TRBJ1-2 | TRBV9 | NA | TGTGCCAGCAGCCCGGGTGCGGGAGGGAGCTATGGCTACACCTTC | CASSPGAGGSYGYTF
NA | TRBJ2-5 | TRBV6-1 | TRBD1 | TGTGCCAGCAGTGAAGGGGGACAGGGAAAGGGGGCCCAGTACTTC | CASSEGGQGKGAQYF
NA | TRBJ1-6 | TRBV11-2 | NA | TGTGCCAGCAGCTTAGATCAATACGGGAGTGTCAATTCACCCCTCCACTTT | CASSLDQYGSVNSPLHF
few | TRBJ2-7 | TRBV6-1 | TRBD2 | TGTGCCAGCAGTGAAGAGGCGGGGGGCGGATACGAGCAGTACTTC | CASSEEAGGGYEQYF
NA | TRBJ1-5 | TRBV4-2 | NA | TGTGCCAGCAGCCAAGATGAGGAGGGGAATCAGCCCCAGCATTTT | CASSQDEEGNQPQHF
NA | TRBJ2-5 | TRBV2 | NA | TGTGCCAGCAGTGAAGTTAGAAACCAAGAGACCCAGTACTTC | CASSEVRNQETQYF
NA | TRBJ1-2 | TRBV5-6 | NA | TGTGCCAGCATCTTCAGGGGATCGGGAGGCTACACCTTC | CASIFRGSGGYTF
NA | TRBJ2-5 | TRBV7-9 | NA | TGTGCCAGCAGCCCGCCGGTAGGGGGGGAGGAGGAGACCCAGTACTTC | CASSPPVGGEEETQYF
few | TRBJ1-5 | TRBV7-2 | NA | TGTGCCAGCAGCTTAGAATCGGGAGGGGATCAGCCCCAGCATTTT | CASSLESGGDQPQHF
NA | TRBJ2-3 | TRBV4-1 | NA | TGCGCCAGCAGCCTTACTTGGGCCGATACGCAGTATTTT | CASSLTWADTQYF
NA | TRBJ2-1 | TRBV7-6 | TRBD1 | TGTGCCAGCGTACGCACCGGGACAGGAGAAGGTGAGCAGTTCTTC | CASVRTGTGEGEQFF
NA | TRBJ1-1 | TRBV19 | TRBD1 | TGTGCCAGTGAACAGGGGGCGGACACTGAAGCTTTCTTT | CASEQGADTEAFF
NA | TRBJ1-5 | TRBV5-6 | NA | TGTGCCAGCAGCGTCGGGGGATATGGCAATCAGCCCCAGCATTTT | CASSVGGYGNQPQHF
NA | TRBJ2-1 | TRBV7-8 | NA | TGTGCCAGCAGCTATGGATTGGAGGGGAATGAGCAGTTCTTC | CASSYGLEGNEQFF
NA | TRBJ2-2 | TRBV24-1 | TRBD1 | TGTGCCACGGAACAGGGGGCTTTGAACACCGGGGAGCTGTTTTTT | CATEQGALNTGELFF